The T cell receptor beta chain under discussion was sequenced for a study of T cell repertoires in ileal Crohn's disease. Generated by immunoSEQ multiplex PCR, the TCRdb table keeps only in-frame clones and is missing some. The top ten clones hold approximately 3.6% of a sample with some 15,000 clones, about 93% of them seen once. The germline V gene encodes CDR1 SGHTA and CDR2 FQGNSA. This CDR3 is built from 12 residues. Trimming shortened V by 4 bases and J by 4 bases, and 5 bases separated the two germline ends. This TCR was recovered from an adult with Crohn's disease. V is TRBV7-2 and J is TRBJ1-5; no definite D call. The sequencing input was ileal tissue. The CDR3 reads CASSSQNQPQHF. The CDR3 bases are TGTGCCAGCAGCTCCCAAAATCAGCCCCAGCATTTT.